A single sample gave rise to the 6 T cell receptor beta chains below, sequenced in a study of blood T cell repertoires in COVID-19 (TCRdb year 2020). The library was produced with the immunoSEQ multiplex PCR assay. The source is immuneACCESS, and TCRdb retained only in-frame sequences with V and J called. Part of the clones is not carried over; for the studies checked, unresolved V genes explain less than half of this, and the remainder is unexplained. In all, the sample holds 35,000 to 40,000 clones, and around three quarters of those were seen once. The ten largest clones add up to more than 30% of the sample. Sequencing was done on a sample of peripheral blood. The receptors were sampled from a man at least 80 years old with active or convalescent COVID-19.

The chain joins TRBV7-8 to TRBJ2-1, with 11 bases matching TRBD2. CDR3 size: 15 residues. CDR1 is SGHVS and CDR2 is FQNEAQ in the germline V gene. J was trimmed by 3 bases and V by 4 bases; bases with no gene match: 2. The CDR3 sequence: CASSSGLADYNEQFF. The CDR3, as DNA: TGTGCCAGCAGCTCGGGACTAGCGGACTACAATGAGCAGTTCTTC.

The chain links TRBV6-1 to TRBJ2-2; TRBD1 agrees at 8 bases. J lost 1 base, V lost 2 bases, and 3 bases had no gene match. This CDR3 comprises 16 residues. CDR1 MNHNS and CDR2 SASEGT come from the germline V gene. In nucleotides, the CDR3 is TGTGCCAGCAGTGAAACCGGGACAGGGAACACCGGGGAGCTGTTTTTT. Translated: CASSETGTGNTGELFF.

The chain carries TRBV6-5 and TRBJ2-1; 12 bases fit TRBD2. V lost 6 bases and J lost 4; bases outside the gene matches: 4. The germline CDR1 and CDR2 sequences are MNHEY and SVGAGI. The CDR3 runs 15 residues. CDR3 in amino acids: CASSSGTSGYNEQFF. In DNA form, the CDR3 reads TGTGCCAGCAGCTCCGGGACTAGCGGGTACAATGAGCAGTTCTTC.

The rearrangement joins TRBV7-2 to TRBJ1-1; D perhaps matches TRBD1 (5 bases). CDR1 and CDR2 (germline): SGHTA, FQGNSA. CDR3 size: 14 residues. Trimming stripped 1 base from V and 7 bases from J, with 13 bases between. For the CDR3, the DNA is TGTGCCAGCAGCTTAGATAGCAGGGCGAATGAAGCTTTCTTT. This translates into CASSLDSRANEAFF.

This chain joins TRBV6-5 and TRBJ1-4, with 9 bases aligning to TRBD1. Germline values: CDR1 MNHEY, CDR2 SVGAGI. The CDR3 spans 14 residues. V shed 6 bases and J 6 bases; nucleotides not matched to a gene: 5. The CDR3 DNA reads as TGTGCCAGCAGCCACGGGGACAGGGATGAAAAACTGTTTTTT. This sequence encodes CASSHGDRDEKLFF.

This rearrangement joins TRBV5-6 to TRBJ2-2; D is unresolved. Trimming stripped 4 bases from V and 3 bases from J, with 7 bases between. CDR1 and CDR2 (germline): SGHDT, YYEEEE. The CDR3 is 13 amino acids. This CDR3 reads CASSLPYTGELFF. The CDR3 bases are TGTGCCAGCAGCCTACCATACACCGGGGAGCTGTTTTTT.